A single sample is the source of the 29 T cell receptor beta chains below, sequenced in a study of low-dose radiotherapy and immunotherapy resistance in tumors. Time point defined: after trial treatment. Described treatment: LDRT plus nivolumab, ipilimumab, low-dose cyclophosphamide and aspirin (RACIN trial). Covering alpha and beta chains, TRAV- and TRBV-specific primers were used for the first-strand cDNA. TCR amplification involved around 22 PCR cycles with a constant-region primer and V-primer adapter. TCRdb passed the reads through MiXCR, listing each CDR3 protein once. The sample lists about 80,000 distinct CDR3 sequences; less than 20% were seen once. The material was PBMCs, obtained after low-dose radiotherapy plus immunotherapy. The receptors stem from a male donor with prostate cancer.

This clonotype was recorded at least ten times. The chain has TRBV30 and TRBJ2-2; D gene unclear. Germline CDR1 is GTSNPN and CDR2 is SVGIG (reference sequence). The CDR3 length is 12 residues. V was trimmed by 2 bases and J by 8 bases, leaving 9 bases between them. The CDR3 DNA follows: TGTGCCTGGAGTTGGGTTTCTGGGGAGCTGTTTTTT. Translating gives CAWSWVSGELFF.

About this clonotype itself: It differs at one base from a far larger clone, so likely a read error. V and J are TRBV20-1 and TRBJ2-5; either TRBD1 or TRBD2 may fit D (5 bases each). With 5 bases removed from V and 11 bases from J, the gap between germline ends came to 15 bases. CDR1 is DFQATT and CDR2 is SNEGSKA in the germline V gene (reference sequence). This CDR3 has 11 amino acids. CDR3 in DNA: TGCAGTGCTCTTAAAGTGGGGGAGCAGTACTTC. This translates into CSALKVGEQYF.

This clonotype was picked up many times. The rearrangement uses TRBV18 and TRBJ2-1; 9 bases agree with TRBD2. Per germline, CDR1 KGHSH and CDR2 LQKENI. V trimming: 4 bases; J trimming: 3 bases; junction bases outside the gene matches: 7. There are 16 residues in the CDR3. The CDR3 region is CASSQYSGRVYNEQFF. The CDR3 bases are TGTGCCAGCTCACAGTATAGCGGGAGAGTCTACAATGAGCAGTTCTTC.

This clonotype was seen at least ten times. This sequence joins TRBV7-2 and TRBJ2-4, with D perhaps matching TRBD1 or TRBD2 (5 bases each). CDR3 length: 14 residues. Trimming removed 5 bases from V and 7 bases from J, with 15 bases in between. Germline assignment: CDR1 SGHTA and CDR2 FQGNSA. In DNA form, the CDR3 reads TGTGCCAGCAGCCCTAGGACGGGACCGAACATTCAGTACTTC. Translated: CASSPRTGPNIQYF.

This clonotype was observed at least ten times. The chain has TRBV5-6 and TRBJ2-7, with D possibly matching TRBD1 (6 bases). The CDR3 extends over 14 amino acids. The V and J ends lost 4 bases and 4 bases respectively, with 15 bases between them. Looked up from germline, CDR1 is SGHDT and CDR2 is YYEEEE. The CDR3 DNA sequence: TGTGCCAGCAGCCCTTCGGGACAAGCTTACGAGCAGTACTTC. This gives the protein CASSPSGQAYEQYF.

There are many counts of this clonotype. This chain joins TRBV7-2 and TRBJ2-5, with D uncertain. Germline CDR1 is SGHTA and CDR2 is FQGNSA. The V and J ends lost 3 bases and 4 bases respectively, with 6 bases between them. The CDR3 extends over 12 amino acids. The CDR3: CASSLTSETQYF. The CDR3 coding sequence is TGTGCCAGCAGCTTGACATCAGAGACCCAGTACTTC.

The V and J genes are TRBV6-1 and TRBJ2-5, with D perhaps matching TRBD2 (5 bases). The germline V gene encodes CDR1 MNHNS and CDR2 SASEGT. V was shortened by 5 bases and J by 4 bases, with 14 bases between the two germline ends. This CDR3 comprises 14 residues. The CDR3 DNA reads as TGTGCCAGCAGTACGCCGAGGGTAGGAGAGACCCAGTACTTC. It translates to CASSTPRVGETQYF.

Points on this clonotype: A read error likely explains this, since a far larger clone differs by one base. This sequence joins TRBV6-2 or TRBV6-3 and TRBJ2-1; a possible D gene is TRBD1 (6 bases). V was cut by 7 bases and J by 10 bases, with 17 bases left in between. CDR1 is MNHEY and CDR2 is SVGEGT in the germline V gene. This CDR3 comprises 13 residues. CDR3 region: CASTQGMAYEQFF. The CDR3 nucleotides are TGTGCCAGCACCCAGGGGATGGCCTACGAGCAGTTCTTC.

A few counts support this clonotype. CDR3 amino acids: CASSVQYRVEIYEQYF. The CDR3 nucleotides are TGTGCCAGCAGTGTACAGTACCGAGTGGAGATCTACGAGCAGTACTTC. The gene calls are TRBV2 and TRBJ2-7; D gene ambiguous. This CDR3 is built from 16 residues. Per the germline V gene, CDR1 is SNHLY and CDR2 is FYNNEI. Between the trimmed V and J ends, which lost 4 bases and 3 bases, there was a span of 19 bases.

This clonotype has at least ten counts. The chain carries TRBV7-2 and TRBJ1-1, with 7 bases aligning to TRBD1. The V gene end was trimmed by 6 bases and the J gene end by 8 bases; junction bases not matched to a gene: 6. The V gene's germline CDR1 is SGHTA and CDR2 FQGNSA. This CDR3 contains 12 residues. In DNA form, the CDR3 reads TGTGCCAGCAGGAGCCCAGGGGGAGAAGCTTTCTTT. Protein sequence: CASRSPGGEAFF.

The V gene is TRBV24-1, the J gene TRBJ2-3; TRBD2 matches at 10 bases. The V segment lost 1 base and the J segment 2 bases; nucleotides outside the gene matches: 8. Germline V gene data show CDR1 as KGHDR and CDR2 as SFDVKD. The length of the CDR3 is 18 residues. CDR3 sequence: CATSDFTLAGGHTDTQYF. CDR3 bases: TGTGCCACCAGTGATTTCACCTTAGCGGGGGGCCACACAGATACGCAGTATTTT.

This clonotype was seen repeatedly, ten times or more. This chain uses TRBV11-2 with TRBJ2-1, with TRBD2 matching over 10 bases. CDR1 and CDR2 from the germline V gene are SGHAT and FQNNGV. V lost 0 bases and J lost 8; bases outside the gene matches: 7. This CDR3 spans 16 amino acids. The CDR3 loop reads CASSLELAGPFHEQFF. The CDR3 DNA reads as TGTGCCAGCAGCTTAGAACTAGCGGGGCCCTTCCATGAGCAGTTCTTC.

This clonotype has at least ten counts. This sequence joins TRBV29-1 and TRBJ1-2; 9 nucleotides align to TRBD1. The CDR3 spans 14 residues. Unmatched junction bases numbered 8, after V lost 4 bases and J lost 5 bases. The germline CDR1 and CDR2 sequences are SQVTM and ANQGSEA. Here the CDR3 DNA reads TGCAGCGTTGTGGAGGACAGGGGAGTTTATGGCTACACCTTC. It codes for CSVVEDRGVYGYTF. Together with reference TRBV29-1 and TRBJ1-2, the CDR3 gives the full variable domain: SAVISQKPSRDICQRGTSLTIQCQVDSQVTMMFWYRQQPGQSLTLIATANQGSEATYESGFVIDKFPISRPNLTFSTLTVSNMSPEDSSIYLCSVVEDRGVYGYTFGSGTRLTVV.

To note about this clonotype: A far larger clone is off by one base, so a read error is likely. The chain couples TRBV27 to TRBJ2-7; no clear D gene. This CDR3 has 16 amino acids. The germline V gene encodes CDR1 MNHEY and CDR2 SMNVEV (reference sequence). Trimming shortened V by 3 bases and J by 3 bases, and 18 bases separated the two germline ends. The CDR3 nucleotides read TGTGCCAGCAGTTTCGCTGGTCAGTGGCAAGACTACGAGCAGTACTTC. Amino acid sequence: CASSFAGQWQDYEQYF.

This clonotype appeared many times. This chain joins TRBV20-1 and TRBJ2-1, with 10 positions matching TRBD2. Germline values: CDR1 DFQATT, CDR2 SNEGSKA (reference sequence). This CDR3 spans 15 amino acids. V lost 4 bases, J lost 7 bases, and 10 bases stayed unmatched. The CDR3 sequence is CSATDSGRRVNEQFF. CDR3 coding DNA: TGCAGTGCTACGGATAGCGGGAGGCGCGTAAATGAGCAGTTCTTC.

As for this clonotype: This likely came from a read error, as a far larger clone is one base away. This likely comes from a read error, as the CDR3 has no conserved phenylalanine or tryptophan at its end. The chain joins TRBV5-3 to TRBJ2-3, with D possibly TRBD2 on 6 matching bases. TRBV5-3 carries the ORF label, with uncertain function. This CDR3 contains 15 residues. The chain's CDR3 is CASSSGTGNTDTQYL. The CDR3 DNA is TGTGCCAGCAGCTCCGGGACTGGCAACACAGATACGCAGTATTTG.

This clonotype was counted many times. V and J are TRBV20-1 and TRBJ2-6, with no clear D. Germline V CDR1 and CDR2: DFQATT, SNEGSKA (reference sequence). Trimming removed 2 bases at V and 0 bases at J, with 8 bases between. The CDR3 length is 15 residues. The CDR3, as DNA: TGCAGTGCTAGATCCCCGCCCTCTGGGGCCAACGTCCTGACTTTC. It encodes CSARSPPSGANVLTF.

This clonotype was observed at least ten times. V and J are TRBV5-4 and TRBJ2-5; the D gene is possibly TRBD2 (5 bases). CDR1 is SGHNT and CDR2 is YYREEE in the germline V gene (reference sequence). CDR3 size: 15 residues. With 0 bases removed from V and 4 bases from J, the gap between germline ends came to 13 bases. The CDR3 reads CASSLELAATETQYF. CDR3 in DNA: TGTGCCAGCAGCTTGGAGCTAGCAGCAACAGAGACCCAGTACTTC. Using reference TRBV5-4 and TRBJ2-5 for the parts outside the CDR3, the full variable domain is ETGVTQSPTHLIKTRGQQVTLRCSSQSGHNTVSWYQQALGQGPQFIFQYYREEENGRGNFPPRFSGLQFPNYSSELNVNALELDDSALYLCASSLELAATETQYFGPGTRLLVL.

This clonotype was recorded many times. The chain is built from TRBV20-1 and TRBJ1-2; no reliable D call. CDR3 length: 10 amino acids. Trimming took off 3 bases at V and 5 bases at J, with 4 bases between the two ends. The V gene's germline CDR1 is DFQATT and CDR2 SNEGSKA (reference sequence). In nucleotides, the CDR3 is TGCAGTGCTAGGCTATATGGCTACACCTTC. This encodes CSARLYGYTF.

This clonotype was picked up many times. J is TRBJ2-3 and V is TRBV29-1; the D call may be TRBD1 or TRBD2 (5 bases each). CDR3 length: 14 amino acids. Germline CDR1 SQVTM, CDR2 ANQGSEA. Trimming cost V 3 bases and J 1 base, with 11 bases left between them. CDR3 DNA sequence: TGCAGCGTTGATACGGGACCGCGCACAGATACGCAGTATTTT. Amino acid sequence: CSVDTGPRTDTQYF.

This clonotype has a count of ten or more. The chain employs TRBV3-1 and TRBJ1-1; D call uncertain. V lost 1 base to trimming and J lost 11 bases, with 14 bases between them. The CDR3 covers 13 residues. Looked up from germline, CDR1 is LGHDT and CDR2 is YNNKEL (reference sequence). The CDR3 here is CASSQVASGVAFF. CDR3 bases: TGTGCCAGCAGCCAAGTGGCGTCCGGGGTGGCTTTCTTT.

The chain joins TRBV7-2 to TRBJ2-2; TRBD1 matches at 7 bases. Trimming took 2 bases from V and 8 from J; bases not matched to a gene: 8. The CDR3 has 15 residues. Germline CDR1 SGHTA, CDR2 FQGNSA. CDR3 region: CASSLYSTGKGELFF. CDR3 nucleotides: TGTGCCAGCAGCTTATACTCGACAGGGAAGGGGGAGCTGTTTTTT.

V usage is TRBV14 and J usage is TRBJ1-2; maybe TRBD1 (6 bases). The germline CDR1 and CDR2 sequences are SGHDN and FVKESK. This CDR3 region has 15 residues. The V and J ends lost 1 base and 4 bases respectively, with 13 bases between them. The CDR3 region has the DNA TGTGCCAGCAGCCAAGCCAGGGGCAGAGGCTATGGCTACACCTTC. Its translation is CASSQARGRGYGYTF.

This clonotype was found many times. In DNA, the CDR3 is TGCGCCAGCAGGCCTGGGGACAGCTTTTACCGCTACGAGCAGTACTTC. It encodes CASRPGDSFYRYEQYF. The V and J genes are TRBV10-2 and TRBJ2-7; 7 nucleotides agree with TRBD1. Per germline, CDR1 WSHSY and CDR2 SAAADI. This CDR3 contains 16 residues. Germline trimming cut 6 bases from V and 3 bases from J; bases unmatched to any gene: 14.

In its sample, this clonotype was seen a few times. The V gene is TRBV5-5, the J gene TRBJ2-1; weak D call: TRBD2 (5 bases). The CDR3 has 18 amino acids. Germline V CDR1 and CDR2: SGHKS, YYEKEE (reference sequence). Between the trimmed V and J ends, which lost 4 bases and 0 bases, there was a span of 20 bases. The CDR3 region is CASSKQSRTGSSYNEQFF. CDR3 DNA sequence: TGTGCCAGCAGCAAGCAGTCTCGGACGGGGAGCTCCTACAATGAGCAGTTCTTC.

This clonotype was seen ten or more times. The V and J genes are TRBV3-1 and TRBJ2-1; no firm D call. Germline V gene lookup returns CDR1 LGHDT and CDR2 YNNKEL (reference sequence). The CDR3 runs 16 residues. V lost 4 bases and J lost 5, with 18 bases in between. The CDR3 region is CASSPLAFKVNNEQFF. Written as DNA, the CDR3 is TGTGCCAGCAGCCCACTCGCGTTTAAGGTCAACAATGAGCAGTTCTTC.

At least ten counts were recorded for this clonotype. The chain has TRBV5-1 and TRBJ2-7, with D possibly being TRBD2 (6 bases). The CDR3 runs to 15 residues. Trimming shortened V by 0 bases and J by 1 base, and 11 bases separated the two germline ends. Per germline, CDR1 SGHRS and CDR2 YFSETQ. This CDR3 is CASSLAGTGSYEQYF. CDR3 nucleotide sequence: TGCGCCAGCAGCTTGGCGGGGACTGGATCCTACGAGCAGTACTTC.

This clonotype was counted at least ten times. The CDR3 region has the DNA TGTGCCAGCAGGGAAATGGGACAGAGGGGCGAAAAACTGTTTTTT. It codes for CASREMGQRGEKLFF. The rearrangement joins TRBV6-2 or TRBV6-3 to TRBJ1-4, with TRBD1 matching 7 bases. CDR3 length: 15 amino acids. Germline CDR1 and CDR2: MNHEY and SVGEGT. The V and J ends lost 6 bases and 8 bases, in that order; junction bases with no gene match: 12.

This clonotype occurred many times. The J gene is TRBJ1-1, the V gene TRBV11-1; D gene ambiguous. This CDR3 is 14 amino acids long. V was trimmed by 5 bases and J by 1 base, leaving 11 bases between them. Germline CDR1 and CDR2: SGHAT and FQDESV (reference sequence). CDR3 sequence: CASSPVLGNTEAFF. DNA of the CDR3: TGTGCCAGCAGCCCAGTGTTGGGGAACACTGAAGCTTTCTTT.